This record concerns one T cell receptor beta chain sequence. The length of the CDR3 is 14 residues. V was trimmed by 2 bases and J by 0 bases, leaving 7 bases between them. Germline V gives CDR1 MNHEY, CDR2 SVGAGI. Sequencing was performed with immunoSEQ multiplex PCR; in TCRdb, only in-frame clones are kept and a portion is missing. The data show some 70,000 clones, with around 95% seen just once and over 2% held by the top ten. The data belong to a study of cytomegalovirus exposure and HLA in healthy donors. The chain employs TRBV6-5 and TRBJ1-1; D possibly corresponds to TRBD1 (6 bases). The TCR comes from a man between 18 and 29 years old in good health and CMV-seronegative. Sequencing was carried out using PBMCs. This CDR3 reads CASSYPGVNTEAFF. CDR3 bases: TGTGCCAGCAGTTACCCAGGGGTGAACACTGAAGCTTTCTTT.